This T cell receptor (beta chain) originates from a study of blood T cell repertoires in COVID-19. The wider study: T cells, B-cell-depleted T cells, or PBMCs supplied cDNA or gDNA.

Clones were read by immunoSEQ multiplex PCR, and TCRdb kept only the in-frame ones, dropping some. Found here are 140,000 to 150,000 clones, 80% to 90% of them singletons; the top ten hold 1.5% to 2%. V lost 7 bases to trimming and J lost 0 bases; unmatched junction nucleotides: 16. The CDR3 contains 18 residues. Germline V gene sequence: CDR1 SGHRS, CDR2 YFSETQ. Sample: peripheral blood. The chain recombines TRBV5-1 with TRBJ1-1, with TRBD1 matching 9 bases. This clonotype was sampled from a woman between 45 and 60 years old with acute or convalescent COVID-19. The CDR3 region has the DNA TGCGCCAGCGCTTATCGTCTCGGACAGGGGATGTTGAACACTGAAGCTTTCTTT. Amino acids: CASAYRLGQGMLNTEAFF.